A selection of T cell receptor beta chains follows, all from one sample in a study of molecular identifiers for immune sequencing clone quantification. One entry per CDR3 protein results from TCRdb running MiXCR on the PCR reads. Seen here are more than 550,000 distinct CDR3 sequences, 25% observed once, and the top ten hold about 0.84%. Sequences were obtained from naive CD8+ T cells from blood, with Jurkat cell RNA spiked in. The receptors derive from a human donor in good health. Some libraries in this study had Jurkat cell RNA spiked in. The CDR3 runs from the conserved cysteine through the conserved F or W. The order of the fields is clone size, D gene, V gene, J gene, CDR3 protein, CDR3 DNA. D genes are given only for firm matches. Clone size appears in some rows only: once, few, many, or a class for an expanded clone.

-,TRBD1,TRBV5-1,TRBJ2-3,CASSNDRGHSDTQYF,TGCGCCAGCAGCAACGACAGGGGGCACTCAGATACGCAGTATTTT
many,TRBD1,TRBV28,TRBJ1-1,CASSRTGMNTEAFF,TGTGCCAGCAGTAGGACAGGGATGAACACTGAAGCTTTCTTT
-,TRBD2,TRBV7-8,TRBJ2-3,CASSSVAGGHTDTQYF,TGTGCCAGCAGCTCAGTGGCGGGGGGACACACTGATACGCAGTATTTT
-,-,TRBV27,TRBJ1-1,CASPEYTEAFF,TGTGCCAGCCCTGAATACACTGAAGCTTTCTTT
many,TRBD1,TRBV6-2/TRBV6-3,TRBJ1-5,CATGPRTGNFNQPQHF,TGTGCCACGGGGCCCCGGACAGGCAATTTCAATCAGCCCCAGCATTTT
-,-,TRBV9,TRBJ2-3,CASGVTDTQYF,TGTGCCAGCGGCGTTACAGATACGCAGTATTTT
-,TRBD1,TRBV5-1,TRBJ2-2,CASRTDRPNTGELFF,TGCGCCAGCAGAACGGACAGGCCGAACACCGGGGAGCTGTTTTTT
-,TRBD2,TRBV19,TRBJ2-3,CASGMILLAGDTDTQYF,TGTGCCAGTGGTATGATCTTACTAGCGGGGGACACAGATACGCAGTATTTT
few,TRBD2,TRBV24-1,TRBJ2-1,CATSARLAGSSYNEQFF,TGTGCCACCAGTGCCAGACTAGCGGGGAGCTCCTACAATGAGCAGTTCTTC
many,-,TRBV20-1,TRBJ2-7,CSARAKGGAFYEQYF,TGCAGTGCTAGAGCCAAAGGGGGGGCGTTCTACGAGCAGTACTTC
many,TRBD2,TRBV28,TRBJ2-7,CASSPSTSGLFYEQYF,TGTGCCAGCAGTCCTTCGACTAGCGGCCTCTTCTACGAGCAGTACTTC
once,-,TRBV29-1,TRBJ2-7,CSVNNGRGVNERYF,TGCAGCGTTAACAACGGACGAGGGGTCAACGAGCGGTACTTC
few,TRBD1,TRBV6-2/TRBV6-3,TRBJ1-1,CASKTYPTGTEAFF,TGTGCCAGCAAAACTTACCCGACAGGGACTGAAGCTTTCTTT
-,-,TRBV3-1,TRBJ2-3,CASSQDETGTDTQYF,TGTGCCAGCAGCCAAGATGAGACCGGCACAGATACGCAGTATTTT
-,TRBD1,TRBV7-3,TRBJ2-1,CASSLGQGFNEQFF,TGTGCCAGCAGCCTGGGACAGGGGTTCAATGAGCAGTTCTTC
-,-,TRBV27,TRBJ1-5,CASSFSRNQPQHF,TGTGCCAGCAGTTTTTCTCGCAATCAGCCCCAGCATTTT
few,-,TRBV7-3,TRBJ1-1,CASSSVVGGQGTEAFF,TGTGCCAGCAGCTCGGTGGTAGGGGGGCAGGGAACTGAAGCTTTCTTT
many,-,TRBV4-3,TRBJ1-5,CASSQDSAGNQPQHF,TGCGCCAGCAGCCAAGACTCGGCAGGAAATCAGCCCCAGCATTTT
few,-,TRBV4-3,TRBJ2-5,CASSQDFEAWETQYF,TGCGCCAGCAGCCAAGATTTCGAGGCCTGGGAGACCCAGTACTTC
-,TRBD2,TRBV28,TRBJ2-3,CASSYPEGLAGEGGSTDAQYF,TGTGCCAGCAGTTACCCGGAGGGACTAGCGGGAGAAGGGGGTAGCACAGATGCGCAGTATTTT
many,-,TRBV15,TRBJ1-5,CATSRDQGLNQPQHF,TGTGCCACCAGCAGAGATCAGGGCCTCAATCAGCCCCAGCATTTT
once,-,TRBV7-9,TRBJ2-1,CASSSTRAMSSYNERFF,TGTGCCAGCAGCTCGACCCGGGCTATGAGCTCCTACAATGAGCGGTTCTTC
-,TRBD2,TRBV5-1,TRBJ2-7,CASSFGLAGGTYEQYF,TGCGCCAGCAGCTTTGGACTAGCGGGAGGTACCTACGAGCAGTACTTC
-,TRBD1,TRBV12-3/TRBV12-4,TRBJ2-7,CASSLGTGDYERYF,TGTGCCAGCAGTTTAGGGACAGGGGACTACGAGCGGTACTTC
few,-,TRBV2,TRBJ2-7,CASSRLLSAYEQYF,TGTGCCAGCAGCCGTCTCTTGTCGGCCTACGAGCAGTACTTC
many,-,TRBV4-3,TRBJ2-7,CASSQSRDIGFYEQYF,TGCGCCAGCAGCCAGTCCCGGGACATAGGGTTCTACGAGCAGTACTTC
many,-,TRBV7-9,TRBJ2-3,CASSSTWGRQSQYF,TGTGCCAGCAGCTCAACATGGGGCAGACAGTCTCAGTATTTT